The source of this TCR beta chain is a study of CD8 T cells in ankylosing spondylitis. Findings and limits, study-wide: Significantly higher representation of disease-linked clones was reported for matched ankylosing spondylitis synovial fluid. Made up of eight highly homologous variants, a TCR beta motif appeared characteristic of ankylosing spondylitis blood.

This clonotype was found many times. Its target is unknown. The germline V and J ends were trimmed by 5 bases and 4 bases, with 16 bases remaining between them. The germline gives CDR1 SGHRS, CDR2 YFSETQ. The CDR3 runs 15 residues. Making use of molecular barcodes, quantitative 5'-RACE generated TCR beta libraries. TCRdb processed the 5' RACE reads anew with MiXCR; each CDR3 protein has one entry. The table has approximately 190,000 distinct CDR3 sequences, 10% to 15% seen once; the top ten hold around 10%. The sequence was collected from a female donor with ankylosing spondylitis or in good health (not recorded which). Material for sequencing was blood, either unsorted or a sorted T cell fraction (not recorded which). The chain is built from TRBV5-1 and TRBJ1-3; D gene uncertain. CDR3 in DNA: TGCGCCAGCAGTCCCCCCGGCGGGCTAGGAAACACCATATATTTT. Protein product: CASSPPGGLGNTIYF. Combining the CDR3 with reference TRBV5-1 and TRBJ1-3 gives the whole variable domain KAGVTQTPRYLIKTRGQQVTLSCSPISGHRSVSWYQQTPGQGLQFLFEYFSETQRNKGNFPGRFSGRQFSNSRSEMNVSTLELGDSALYLCASSPPGGLGNTIYFGEGSWLTVV.